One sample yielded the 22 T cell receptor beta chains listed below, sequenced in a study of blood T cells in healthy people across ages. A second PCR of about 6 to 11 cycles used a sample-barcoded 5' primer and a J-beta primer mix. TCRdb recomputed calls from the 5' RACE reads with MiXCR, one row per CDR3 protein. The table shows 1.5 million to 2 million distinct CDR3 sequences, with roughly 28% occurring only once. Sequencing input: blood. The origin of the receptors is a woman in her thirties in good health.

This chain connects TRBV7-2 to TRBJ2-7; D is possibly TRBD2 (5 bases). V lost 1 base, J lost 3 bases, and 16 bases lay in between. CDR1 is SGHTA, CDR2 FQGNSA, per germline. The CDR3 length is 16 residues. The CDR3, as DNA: TGTGCCAGCAGCTTAGGGCTGGGAAGGGAGAGCTACGAGCAGTACTTC. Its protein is CASSLGLGRESYEQYF.

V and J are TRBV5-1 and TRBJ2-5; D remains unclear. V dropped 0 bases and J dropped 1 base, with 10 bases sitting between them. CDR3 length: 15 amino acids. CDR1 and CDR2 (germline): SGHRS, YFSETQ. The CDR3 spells CASSLVKASQETQYF. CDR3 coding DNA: TGCGCCAGCAGCTTGGTCAAGGCCTCCCAAGAGACCCAGTACTTC.

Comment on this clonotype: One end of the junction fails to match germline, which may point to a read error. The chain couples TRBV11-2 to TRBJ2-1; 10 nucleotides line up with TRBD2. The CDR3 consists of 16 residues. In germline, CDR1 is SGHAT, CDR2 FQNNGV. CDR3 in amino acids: CANSLLTAGGDNEQFF. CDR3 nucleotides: TGTGCCAACAGCCTTCTAACAGCGGGAGGGGACAATGAGCAGTTCTTC.

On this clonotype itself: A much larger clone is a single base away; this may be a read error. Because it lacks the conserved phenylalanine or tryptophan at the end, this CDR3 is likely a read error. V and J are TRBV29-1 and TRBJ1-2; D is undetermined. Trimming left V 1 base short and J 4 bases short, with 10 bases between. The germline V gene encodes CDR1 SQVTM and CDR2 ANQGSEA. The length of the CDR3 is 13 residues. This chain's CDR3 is CSVEGPEGYGYTC. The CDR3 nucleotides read TGCAGCGTTGAAGGGCCTGAGGGCTATGGCTACACCTGC.

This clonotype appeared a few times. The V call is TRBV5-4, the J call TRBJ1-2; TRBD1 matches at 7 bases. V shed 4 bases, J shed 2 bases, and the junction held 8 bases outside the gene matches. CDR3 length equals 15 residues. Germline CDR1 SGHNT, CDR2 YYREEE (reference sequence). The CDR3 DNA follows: TGTGCCAGCAGCCATGACAGGGCTTCCAACTATGGCTACACCTTC. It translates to CASSHDRASNYGYTF.

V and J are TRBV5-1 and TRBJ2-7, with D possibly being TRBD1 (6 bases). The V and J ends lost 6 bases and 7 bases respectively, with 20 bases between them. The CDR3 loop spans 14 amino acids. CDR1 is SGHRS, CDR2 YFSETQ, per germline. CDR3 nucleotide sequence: TGCGCCAGCAAGGAGGCAGGGGCCCGGAATGAGCAGTACTTC. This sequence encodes CASKEAGARNEQYF.

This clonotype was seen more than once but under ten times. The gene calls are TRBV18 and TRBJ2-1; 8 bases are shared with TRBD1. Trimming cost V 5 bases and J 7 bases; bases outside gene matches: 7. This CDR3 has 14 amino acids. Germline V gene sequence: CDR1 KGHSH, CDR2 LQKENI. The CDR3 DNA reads TGTGCCAGCTCATCTGGACAGGGACAGAATGAGCAGTTCTTC. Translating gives CASSSGQGQNEQFF. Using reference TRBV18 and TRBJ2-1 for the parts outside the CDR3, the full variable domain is NAGVMQNPRHLVRRRGQEARLRCSPMKGHSHVYWYRQLPEEGLKFMVYLQKENIIDESGMPKERFSAEFPKEGPSILRIQQVVRGDSAAYFCASSSGQGQNEQFFGPGTRLTVL.

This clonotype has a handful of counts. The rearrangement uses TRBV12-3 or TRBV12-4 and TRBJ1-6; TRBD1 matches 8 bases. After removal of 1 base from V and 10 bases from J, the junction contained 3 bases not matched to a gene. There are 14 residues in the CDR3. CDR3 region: CASSLGTGQSPLHF. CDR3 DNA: TGTGCCAGCAGTTTAGGGACAGGGCAATCACCCCTCCACTTT.

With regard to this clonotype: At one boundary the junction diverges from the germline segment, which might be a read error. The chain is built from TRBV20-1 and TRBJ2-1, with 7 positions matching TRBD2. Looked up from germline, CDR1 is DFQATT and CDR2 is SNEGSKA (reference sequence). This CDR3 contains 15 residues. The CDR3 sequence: CSAGDAGASNNEQFF. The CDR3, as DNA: TGCAGTGCTGGAGACGCGGGAGCCAGCAACAATGAGCAGTTCTTC.

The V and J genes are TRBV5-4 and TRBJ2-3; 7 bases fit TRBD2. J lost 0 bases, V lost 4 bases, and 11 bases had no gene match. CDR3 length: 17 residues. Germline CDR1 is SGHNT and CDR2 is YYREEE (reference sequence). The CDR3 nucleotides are TGTGCCAGCAGCCGCACACCGAGCGGGACTAGCACAGATACGCAGTATTTT. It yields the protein CASSRTPSGTSTDTQYF.

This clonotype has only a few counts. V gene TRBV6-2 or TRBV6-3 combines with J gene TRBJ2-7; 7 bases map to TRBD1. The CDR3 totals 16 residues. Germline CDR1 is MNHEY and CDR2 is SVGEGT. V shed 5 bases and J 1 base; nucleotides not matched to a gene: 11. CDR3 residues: CASSNSWGTDSYEQYF. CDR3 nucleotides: TGTGCCAGCAGTAATTCTTGGGGGACAGATTCCTACGAGCAGTACTTC.

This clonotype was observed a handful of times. The DNA of the CDR3 is TGTGCCAGCAGCCAAGGCGGGGCGGGGATGGATACGCAGTATTTT. This gives the protein CASSQGGAGMDTQYF. The chain links TRBV14 to TRBJ2-3; the D gene is possibly TRBD2 (6 bases). The CDR3 runs 15 residues. Trimming removed 1 base from V and 6 bases from J, with 14 bases in between. Per the germline V gene, CDR1 is SGHDN and CDR2 is FVKESK.

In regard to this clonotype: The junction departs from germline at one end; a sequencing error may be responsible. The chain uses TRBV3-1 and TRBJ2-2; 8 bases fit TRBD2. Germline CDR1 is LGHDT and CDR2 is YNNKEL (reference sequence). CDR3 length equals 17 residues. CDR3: CASSQIPGLAYTGGLFF. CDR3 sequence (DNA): TGTGCCAGCAGCCAAATCCCCGGACTAGCCTACACCGGGGGGCTGTTTTTT.

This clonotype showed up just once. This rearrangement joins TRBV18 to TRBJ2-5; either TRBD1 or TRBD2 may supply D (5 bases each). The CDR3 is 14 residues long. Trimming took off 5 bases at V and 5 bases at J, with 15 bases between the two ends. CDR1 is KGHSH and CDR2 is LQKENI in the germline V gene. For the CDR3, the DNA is TGTGCCAGCTCAGGGGACCTCGGGACGGAGACCCAGTACTTC. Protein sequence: CASSGDLGTETQYF.

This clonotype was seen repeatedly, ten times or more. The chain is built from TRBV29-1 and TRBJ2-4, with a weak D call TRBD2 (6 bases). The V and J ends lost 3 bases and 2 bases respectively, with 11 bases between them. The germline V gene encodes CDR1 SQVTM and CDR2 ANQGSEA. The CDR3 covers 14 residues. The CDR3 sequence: CSVESGASKNIQYF. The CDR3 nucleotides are TGCAGCGTTGAGTCGGGAGCATCCAAAAACATTCAGTACTTC. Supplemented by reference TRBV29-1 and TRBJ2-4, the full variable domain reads SAVISQKPSRDICQRGTSLTIQCQVDSQVTMMFWYRQQPGQSLTLIATANQGSEATYESGFVIDKFPISRPNLTFSTLTVSNMSPEDSSIYLCSVESGASKNIQYFGAGTRLSVL.

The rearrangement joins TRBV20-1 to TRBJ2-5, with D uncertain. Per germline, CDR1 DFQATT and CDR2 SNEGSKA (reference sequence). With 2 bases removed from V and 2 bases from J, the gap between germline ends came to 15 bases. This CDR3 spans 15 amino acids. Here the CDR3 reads CSARPGRCRQETQYF. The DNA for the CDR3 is TGCAGTGCTAGACCTGGGCGGTGCAGACAAGAGACCCAGTACTTC.

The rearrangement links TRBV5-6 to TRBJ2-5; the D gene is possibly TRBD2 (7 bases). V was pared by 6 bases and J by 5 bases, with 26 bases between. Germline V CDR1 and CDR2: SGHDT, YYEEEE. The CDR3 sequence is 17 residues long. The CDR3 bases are TGTGCCAGCATCTATTCGGGTCCGAAGGGGGGAGGGGAGACCCAGTACTTC. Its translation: CASIYSGPKGGGETQYF.

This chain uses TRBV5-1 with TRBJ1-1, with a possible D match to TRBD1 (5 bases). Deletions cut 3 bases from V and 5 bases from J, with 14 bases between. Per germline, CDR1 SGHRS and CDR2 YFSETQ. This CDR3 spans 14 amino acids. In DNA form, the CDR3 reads TGCGCCAGCAGCTGGAGCCGGGGGATGACTGAAGCTTTCTTT. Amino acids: CASSWSRGMTEAFF.

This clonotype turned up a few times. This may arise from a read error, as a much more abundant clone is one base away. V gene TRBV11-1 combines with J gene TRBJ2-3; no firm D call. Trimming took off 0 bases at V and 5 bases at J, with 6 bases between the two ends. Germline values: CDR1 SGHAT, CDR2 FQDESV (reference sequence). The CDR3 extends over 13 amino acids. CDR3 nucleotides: TGTGCCAGCAGCTTAGCGTGGGGAGATACGCAGTATTTT. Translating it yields CASSLAWGDTQYF.

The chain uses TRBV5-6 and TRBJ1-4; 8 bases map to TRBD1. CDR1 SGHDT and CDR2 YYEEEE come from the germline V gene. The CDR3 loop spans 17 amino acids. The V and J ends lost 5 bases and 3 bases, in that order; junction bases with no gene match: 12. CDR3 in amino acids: CASSFGTQGAANEKLFF. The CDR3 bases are TGTGCCAGCAGTTTTGGGACCCAGGGGGCCGCTAATGAAAAACTGTTTTTT.

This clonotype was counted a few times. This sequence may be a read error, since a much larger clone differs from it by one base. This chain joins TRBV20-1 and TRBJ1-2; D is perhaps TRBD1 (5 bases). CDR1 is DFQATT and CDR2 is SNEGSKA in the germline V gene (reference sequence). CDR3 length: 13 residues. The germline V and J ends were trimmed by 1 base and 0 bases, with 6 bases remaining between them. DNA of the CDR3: TGCAGTGCTAGAGCCAGGGCTAACTATGGCTACACCTTC. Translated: CSARARANYGYTF.

The CDR3 is CASSLDWARRDTQYF. The CDR3 DNA is TGTGCCAGCAGTTTAGATTGGGCCCGGCGGGATACGCAGTATTTT. The chain links TRBV12-3 or TRBV12-4 to TRBJ2-3; D gene ambiguous. The CDR3 has 15 residues. V lost 1 base to trimming and J lost 6 bases, with 14 bases between them.